This passage covers 19 T cell receptor beta chains from one sample sequenced in a study of cytomegalovirus exposure and HLA in healthy donors. Both 60 Vbeta primers and 13 Jbeta primers went into the PCR. Using immunoSEQ multiplex PCR, the repertoire was profiled, and TCRdb retains in-frame clones only, with some absent. The repertoire holds fewer than 90,000 clones, with about 76% as singletons. Sequencing was done on a sample of PBMCs. The receptor set was obtained from a young man in good health and CMV-seropositive.

Details on this clone: The junction departs from the called germline gene at one end, perhaps through a read error. The rearrangement joins TRBV4-1 to TRBJ1-1; no clear D gene. The CDR3 spans 13 residues. The germline V gene encodes CDR1 MGHRA and CDR2 YSYEKL. The CDR3 DNA reads TGTGCCAGCAGCGAGCGGAGGGACACTGAAGCTTTCTTT. Its protein is CASSERRDTEAFF.

The V and J genes are TRBV7-6 and TRBJ2-7; the D gene is possibly TRBD2 (5 bases). V lost 4 bases, J lost 2 bases, and 15 bases lay in between. Germline V gene data show CDR1 as SGHVS and CDR2 as FNYEAQ. This CDR3 is built from 15 residues. CDR3 sequence: CASSSTPGNTYEQYF. DNA for the CDR3: TGTGCCAGCAGCTCGACCCCGGGAAACACCTACGAGCAGTACTTC.

The chain employs TRBV2 and TRBJ1-1, with 8 bases fitting TRBD1. Germline V CDR1 and CDR2: SNHLY, FYNNEI. The CDR3 loop spans 16 amino acids. Losses at the gene ends were 8 bases for V and 0 bases for J; bases not matched to a gene: 11. The CDR3 bases are TGTGCCAGCGTTTCGGACAGGGCAGCAGTGAACACTGAAGCTTTCTTT. It translates to CASVSDRAAVNTEAFF.

As for this clone: This may arise from a read error, as a much more abundant clone is one base away. The chain joins TRBV4-1 to TRBJ1-1; the match to TRBD1 covers 9 bases. V lost 0 bases, J lost 7 bases, and 12 bases stayed unmatched. This CDR3 comprises 17 residues. Germline V gene lookup returns CDR1 MGHRA and CDR2 YSYEKL. DNA for the CDR3: TGCGCCAGCAGCCAAGATCGGGCGACAGGGGGTTGGAATGAAGCTTTCTTT. Amino acid sequence: CASSQDRATGGWNEAFF.

CDR3 residues: CASSEEWGVYQETQYF. The CDR3 bases are TGTGCCAGCAGTGAAGAATGGGGCGTGTACCAAGAGACCCAGTACTTC. The V and J genes are TRBV6-1 and TRBJ2-5; D perhaps matches TRBD1 (5 bases). Germline V CDR1 and CDR2: MNHNS, SASEGT. Trimming removed 1 base at V and 0 bases at J, with 12 bases between. The length of the CDR3 is 16 residues.

The V and J genes are TRBV7-8 and TRBJ1-5; 7 bases agree with TRBD1. The length of the CDR3 is 15 residues. Germline-derived CDR1 and CDR2 are SGHVS and FQNEAQ. V shed 1 base and J 10 bases; nucleotides not matched to a gene: 10. CDR3 sequence (DNA): TGTGCCAGCAGCTTAGTTAGGGCAAGGACAGGACCCCAGCATTTT. Protein product: CASSLVRARTGPQHF.

In DNA, the CDR3 is TGTGCCAGCAGTGGGGAACAGGGCAATAATTCACCCCTCCACTTT. Its translation: CASSGEQGNNSPLHF. The chain joins TRBV2 to TRBJ1-6; D may be TRBD1 (6 bases). V lost 4 bases, J lost 5 bases, and 12 bases lay in between. CDR1 SNHLY and CDR2 FYNNEI come from the germline V gene. This CDR3 is built from 15 residues.

The V call is TRBV5-5, the J call TRBJ1-6; D remains ambiguous. Trimming removed 0 bases at V and 7 bases at J, with 8 bases between. This CDR3 spans 14 amino acids. Per the germline V gene, CDR1 is SGHKS and CDR2 is YYEKEE (reference sequence). CDR3 sequence: CASSLGSGNSPLHF. The CDR3 coding sequence is TGTGCCAGCAGCTTGGGGAGCGGCAATTCACCCCTCCACTTT.

The chain is built from TRBV28 and TRBJ1-3; D is possibly TRBD1 (5 bases). Per germline, CDR1 MDHEN and CDR2 SYDVKM. The length of the CDR3 is 14 residues. Trimming shortened V by 5 bases and J by 4 bases, and 12 bases separated the two germline ends. This CDR3 is CASSPGGAGNTIYF. The CDR3 DNA reads as TGTGCCAGCAGTCCGGGAGGGGCAGGAAACACCATATATTTT. The full variable domain, with the rest looked up from reference TRBV28 and TRBJ1-3, is DVKVTQSSRYLVKRTGEKVFLECVQDMDHENMFWYRQDPGLGLRLIYFSYDVKMKEKGDIPEGYSVSREKKERFSLILESASTNQTSMYLCASSPGGAGNTIYFGEGSWLTVV.

The J gene is TRBJ2-3, the V gene TRBV5-5; 13 bases map to TRBD2. Germline V gene sequence: CDR1 SGHKS, CDR2 YYEKEE (reference sequence). This CDR3 has 19 amino acids. The V segment lost 2 bases and the J segment 2 bases; nucleotides outside the gene matches: 11. Here the CDR3 reads CASSLFTGTSGELTDTQYF. CDR3 nucleotides: TGTGCCAGCAGCTTATTCACCGGGACTAGCGGGGAGCTCACAGATACGCAGTATTTT.

This clone was seen a few times. This chain uses TRBV5-1 with TRBJ1-1; D is unclear. CDR1 is SGHRS and CDR2 is YFSETQ in the germline V gene. The V gene lost 1 base and the J gene lost 4 bases, with 23 bases spanning the gap. The CDR3 runs to 18 residues. As DNA, the CDR3 is TGCGCCAGCAGCTTGATCGGTACGGCAGGCATCCCGCCCACTGAAGCTTTCTTT. Amino acid sequence: CASSLIGTAGIPPTEAFF.

The chain couples TRBV19 to TRBJ1-1; possible D gene TRBD1, 6 bases. The CDR3 length is 14 residues. Looked up from germline, CDR1 is LNHDA and CDR2 is SQIVND (reference sequence). V lost 2 bases, J lost 5 bases, and 12 bases lay in between. In DNA, the CDR3 is TGTGCCAGTAGTATAATGGACAGAAGGACTGAAGCTTTCTTT. It is translated as CASSIMDRRTEAFF.

The genes are TRBV19 and TRBJ2-7; 7 nucleotides agree with TRBD2. CDR1 and CDR2 (germline): LNHDA, SQIVND (reference sequence). CDR3 size: 14 residues. Trimming at V came to 10 bases and at J to 1 base, leaving 10 bases not matched to a gene. CDR3 sequence (DNA): TGTGCCACCCGACTAGCCCTAGAATCCTACGAGCAGTACTTC. Translation gives CATRLALESYEQYF.

This rearrangement joins TRBV2 to TRBJ1-1; D is ambiguous. CDR1 and CDR2 from the germline V gene are SNHLY and FYNNEI. The CDR3 totals 13 residues. The V end was cut by 10 bases, the J end by 0 bases, with 12 bases between. CDR3 nucleotides: TGTGCCACACGGGTCCAAATGAACACTGAAGCTTTCTTT. Protein sequence: CATRVQMNTEAFF.

The CDR3, as DNA: TGTGCCAGCAGCTTATACGGGGGAAGCTATGGCTACACCTTC. It is translated as CASSLYGGSYGYTF. This sequence joins TRBV11-2 and TRBJ1-2; TRBD1 might be the D (5 bases). Trimming removed 2 bases at V and 4 bases at J, with 11 bases between. CDR1 and CDR2 from the germline V gene are SGHAT and FQNNGV. The CDR3 has 14 amino acids.

This clone was seen many times. The rearrangement links TRBV5-1 to TRBJ2-1, with 8 nucleotides matching TRBD2. The CDR3 loop spans 16 amino acids. The V gene end was trimmed by 4 bases and the J gene end by 9 bases; junction bases not matched to a gene: 15. Looked up from germline, CDR1 is SGHRS and CDR2 is YFSETQ. The CDR3 DNA sequence: TGCGCCAGCAGCAGCGGACTAGCCTCTGGCGGGGGTGAGCAGTTCTTC. Its protein product is CASSSGLASGGGEQFF.

V is TRBV27 and J is TRBJ2-7; D is uncertain. Germline CDR1 and CDR2: MNHEY and SMNVEV (reference sequence). The CDR3 extends over 16 amino acids. V gave up 5 bases and J gave up 2 bases, with 19 bases separating them. The CDR3 sequence: CASSPVPTAKTYEQYF. CDR3 sequence (DNA): TGTGCCAGCAGTCCCGTACCCACAGCAAAAACCTACGAGCAGTACTTC.

This clone appeared once. The chain recombines TRBV27 with TRBJ1-6; 7 positions match TRBD1. Germline V gene data show CDR1 as MNHEY and CDR2 as SMNVEV (reference sequence). This CDR3 contains 16 residues. The V gene end was trimmed by 5 bases and the J gene end by 0 bases; junction bases not matched to a gene: 4. The CDR3 spells CASSLYRGSYNSPLHF. CDR3 nucleotide sequence: TGTGCCAGCAGTCTCTACAGGGGCTCCTATAATTCACCCCTCCACTTT.

The V gene is TRBV15, the J gene TRBJ1-1; D is undetermined. The V and J ends lost 0 bases and 7 bases respectively, with 12 bases between them. This CDR3 is 14 amino acids long. Germline assignment: CDR1 LNHNV and CDR2 YYDKDF (reference sequence). CDR3 sequence reads: CATSRDQTRVEAFF. The CDR3 DNA reads TGTGCCACCAGCAGAGACCAGACTCGTGTTGAAGCTTTCTTT.